These 7 T cell receptor beta chains were sequenced from one sample in a study of blood T cell repertoires in COVID-19. The table came from immunoSEQ multiplex PCR; TCRdb's copy has only in-frame clones and leaves some out. The table lists around 99,000 clones, over 60% of them singletons, with more than 4% in the top ten. The sequenced sample consisted of peripheral blood. These TCRs come from a man in his 70s with acute or convalescent COVID-19.

The chain joins TRBV5-5 to TRBJ2-7; 11 bases agree with TRBD1. This CDR3 spans 15 amino acids. Germline lookup yields CDR1 SGHKS and CDR2 YYEKEE (reference sequence). V lost 2 bases to trimming and J lost 4 bases; unmatched junction nucleotides: 5. The DNA of the CDR3 is TGTGCCAGCAGCTTAACCGGACAGGGGGCTTACGAGCAGTACTTC. Translating gives CASSLTGQGAYEQYF.

The chain uses TRBV6-5 and TRBJ1-5, with D perhaps TRBD1 (5 bases). This CDR3 spans 14 amino acids. The ends were cut back, 6 bases at V and 2 bases at J, with 11 bases in the middle. Germline V gene lookup returns CDR1 MNHEY and CDR2 SVGAGI. This CDR3 is CASRGGGGNQPQHF. The CDR3 DNA sequence: TGTGCCAGCAGGGGGGGAGGAGGCAATCAGCCCCAGCATTTT.

This sequence joins TRBV13 and TRBJ2-1; a possible D gene is TRBD1 (6 bases). This CDR3 has 14 amino acids. From germline, CDR1 is PRHDT and CDR2 FYEKMQ (reference sequence). Trimming shortened V by 4 bases and J by 9 bases, and 16 bases separated the two germline ends. Written as DNA, the CDR3 is TGTGCCAGCAGCTCGGCAGGGCGCAGGGGTGAGCAGTTCTTC. The encoded protein is CASSSAGRRGEQFF.

This chain joins TRBV5-6 and TRBJ1-1; D gene unclear. Between the trimmed V and J ends, which lost 4 bases and 1 base, there was a span of 17 bases. The CDR3 length is 16 residues. CDR1 SGHDT and CDR2 YYEEEE come from the germline V gene. As DNA, the CDR3 is TGTGCCAGCAGCCCCTACAGCCCAGTGGGGAACACTGAAGCTTTCTTT. It encodes CASSPYSPVGNTEAFF.

The chain joins TRBV6-2 or TRBV6-3 to TRBJ2-7; weak D call: TRBD2 (6 bases). The length of the CDR3 is 12 residues. With 5 bases removed from V and 4 bases from J, the gap between germline ends came to 9 bases. CDR1 is MNHEY and CDR2 is SVGEGT in the germline V gene. The DNA for the CDR3 is TGTGCCAGCAGTCAAAGCGGGTACGAGCAGTACTTC. This sequence encodes CASSQSGYEQYF.

V and J are TRBV6-2 or TRBV6-3 and TRBJ2-7; the D gene is possibly TRBD2 (5 bases). CDR1 MNHEY and CDR2 SVGEGT come from the germline V gene. This CDR3 is 13 amino acids long. Trimming left V 5 bases short and J 1 base short, with 9 bases between. Written as DNA, the CDR3 is TGTGCCAGCAGTGCTCCGGGATCCTACGAGCAGTACTTC. The encoded protein is CASSAPGSYEQYF.

This chain uses TRBV6-5 with TRBJ2-7; 8 bases fit TRBD1. The V gene's germline CDR1 is MNHEY and CDR2 SVGAGI. V gave up 7 bases and J gave up 6 bases; unmatched junction bases: 2. The CDR3 contains 11 residues. The CDR3 is CASTRGREQYF. CDR3 coding DNA: TGTGCCAGCACCAGGGGGCGCGAGCAGTACTTC.